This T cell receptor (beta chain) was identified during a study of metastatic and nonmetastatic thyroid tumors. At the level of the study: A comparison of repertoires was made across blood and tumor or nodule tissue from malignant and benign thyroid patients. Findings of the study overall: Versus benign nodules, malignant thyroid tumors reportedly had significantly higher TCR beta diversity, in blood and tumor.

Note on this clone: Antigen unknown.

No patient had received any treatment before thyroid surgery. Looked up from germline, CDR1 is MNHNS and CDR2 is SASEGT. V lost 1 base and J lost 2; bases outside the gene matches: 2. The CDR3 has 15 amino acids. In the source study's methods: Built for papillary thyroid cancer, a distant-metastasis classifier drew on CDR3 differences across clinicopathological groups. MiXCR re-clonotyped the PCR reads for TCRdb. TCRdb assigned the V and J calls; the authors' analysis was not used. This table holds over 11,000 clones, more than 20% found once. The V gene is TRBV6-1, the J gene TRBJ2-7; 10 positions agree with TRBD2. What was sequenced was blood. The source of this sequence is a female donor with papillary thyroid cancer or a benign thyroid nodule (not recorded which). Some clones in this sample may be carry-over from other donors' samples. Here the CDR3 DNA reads TGTGCCAGCAGTGAAGTTAGCGGGAGGACCTACGAGCAGTACTTC. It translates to CASSEVSGRTYEQYF.